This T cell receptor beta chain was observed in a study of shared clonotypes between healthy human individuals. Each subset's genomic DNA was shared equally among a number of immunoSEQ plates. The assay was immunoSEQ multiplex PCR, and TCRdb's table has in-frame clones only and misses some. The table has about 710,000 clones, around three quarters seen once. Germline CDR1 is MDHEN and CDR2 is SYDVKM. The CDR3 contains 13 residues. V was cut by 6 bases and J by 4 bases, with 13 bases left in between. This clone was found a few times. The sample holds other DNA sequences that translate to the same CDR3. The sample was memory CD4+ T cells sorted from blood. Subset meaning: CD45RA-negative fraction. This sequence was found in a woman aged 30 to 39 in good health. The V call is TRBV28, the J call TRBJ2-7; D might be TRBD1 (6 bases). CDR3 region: CASSLGTFYEQYF. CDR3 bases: TGTGCCAGCAGCTTAGGGACATTTTACGAGCAGTACTTC.